Listed below are T cell receptor beta chains from one sample, sequenced in a study of CD8+ T cells in alopecia areata. The repertoire was sequenced with immunoSEQ multiplex PCR; TCRdb's copy has only in-frame clones and lacks some. This sample has approximately 61,000 clones; over 95% occur once, and the top ten carry 20% to 30%. The material sequenced was CD8+ T cells sorted from blood, taken at week 0. These receptors were taken from a human donor with alopecia areata. CDR3s include the opening cysteine and the closing phenylalanine or tryptophan. A D gene is named only where the DNA matches it firmly. For some rows the clone size is stated as once, few or many, or as a class when expanded; others skip it.

clone_size | d_call | j_call | v_call | cdr3_aa | cdr3_nt
NA | NA | TRBJ2-5 | TRBV6-5 | CATGYAQETQYF | TGTGCCACGGGATATGCTCAAGAGACCCAGTACTTC
NA | NA | TRBJ2-7 | TRBV29-1 | CSVESPAEDSYEQYF | TGCAGCGTAGAGTCCCCAGCGGAAGACTCCTACGAGCAGTACTTC
NA | NA | TRBJ2-7 | TRBV4-1 | CASSQGGTGNYEQYF | TGCGCCAGCAGCCAAGGGGGAACAGGCAACTACGAGCAGTACTTC
NA | NA | TRBJ2-1 | TRBV6-5 | CASSYAHAGEQFF | TGTGCCAGCAGTTACGCCCATGCAGGTGAGCAGTTCTTC
NA | TRBD1 | TRBJ2-7 | TRBV7-9 | CASSSLGTGTYEQYF | TGTGCCAGCAGCTCCCTCGGGACAGGGACCTACGAGCAGTACTTC
NA | NA | TRBJ2-7 | TRBV7-9 | CASSSLYEQYF | TGTGCCAGCAGCTCCTTGTACGAGCAGTACTTC
NA | NA | TRBJ2-3 | TRBV20-1 | CSASSTDTQYF | TGCAGTGCTAGTAGCACAGATACGCAGTATTTT
NA | NA | TRBJ1-1 | TRBV5-1 | CASSTTGVTEAFF | TGCGCCAGCAGTACCACAGGAGTCACTGAAGCTTTCTTT
NA | NA | TRBJ1-2 | TRBV15 | CATSRDRGQIYGYTF | TGTGCCACCAGCAGAGATCGGGGTCAGATCTATGGCTACACCTTC
NA | TRBD2 | TRBJ2-3 | TRBV13 | CASSSPRGGPHVTQYF | TGTGCCAGCAGCTCCCCACGCGGGGGGCCCCATGTTACGCAGTATTTT
NA | TRBD2 | TRBJ2-3 | TRBV9 | CASSAGLAGITGADTQYF | TGTGCCAGCAGCGCGGGACTAGCGGGGATAACAGGCGCAGATACGCAGTATTTT
once | NA | TRBJ2-5 | TRBV7-9 | CASSFPREGTEPQETQYF | TGTGCCAGCAGCTTTCCCCGGGAGGGGACAGAACCTCAAGAGACCCAGTACTTC
few | NA | TRBJ2-7 | TRBV7-9 | CASSSGRVDEQYF | TGTGCCAGCAGCTCTGGCAGGGTTGACGAGCAGTACTTC
NA | TRBD1 | TRBJ2-1 | TRBV2 | CASSGSGPNRGYNEQFF | TGTGCCAGCAGTGGCAGTGGTCCAAACAGGGGTTACAATGAGCAGTTCTTC
NA | TRBD1 | TRBJ2-7 | TRBV7-9 | CASSAREGTEVYEQYF | TGTGCCAGCAGCGCAAGAGAGGGGACAGAAGTATACGAGCAGTACTTC
NA | TRBD1 | TRBJ2-2 | TRBV6-5 | CASINHTGATGELFF | TGTGCCAGCATCAATCATACAGGGGCCACCGGGGAGCTGTTTTTT
once | NA | TRBJ1-1 | TRBV2 | CASSGVKAFF | TGTGCCAGCAGTGGGGTTAAAGCTTTCTTT
NA | NA | TRBJ1-2 | TRBV2 | CASNRVDYTF | TGTGCCAGCAATAGGGTTGACTACACCTTC
NA | NA | TRBJ1-1 | TRBV30 | CAWSELVEAFF | TGTGCCTGGAGTGAATTGGTGGAAGCTTTCTTT
NA | TRBD1 | TRBJ1-2 | TRBV6-5 | CASSYNGGQGAYGYTF | TGTGCCAGCAGTTACAACGGTGGACAGGGAGCCTATGGCTACACCTTC
once | NA | TRBJ2-3 | TRBV4-3 | CASSAFVLNADTQYF | TGCGCCAGCAGCGCATTCGTACTGAACGCAGATACGCAGTATTTT
once | NA | TRBJ2-2 | TRBV6-5 | CASSYSPPGSTGELFF | TGTGCCAGCAGTTACTCGCCGCCCGGGAGCACCGGGGAGCTGTTTTTT
NA | TRBD2 | TRBJ2-7 | TRBV4-1 | CASSQDPGRDEQYF | TGCGCCAGCAGCCAAGACCCAGGGAGGGACGAGCAGTACTTC
NA | NA | TRBJ2-7 | TRBV5-6 | CASSLTGNSYEQYF | TGTGCCAGCAGTTTAACCGGGAACTCCTACGAGCAGTACTTC
NA | TRBD1 | TRBJ2-5 | TRBV19 | CASRSQGAGETQYF | TGTGCCAGTAGGAGCCAGGGGGCCGGTGAGACCCAGTACTTC
NA | NA | TRBJ1-2 | TRBV9 | CASSPGGGGADYGYTF | TGTGCCAGCAGCCCCGGCGGGGGGGGCGCGGACTATGGCTACACCTTC
NA | TRBD2 | TRBJ2-7 | TRBV14 | CASSQDGTSGLPYEQYF | TGTGCCAGCAGCCAAGATGGGACTAGCGGGTTACCCTACGAGCAGTACTTC
NA | TRBD2 | TRBJ2-1 | TRBV5-1 | CASSLGSGASSYNEQFF | TGCGCCAGCAGCTTGGGGAGCGGGGCTTCATCCTACAATGAGCAGTTCTTC
NA | TRBD1 | TRBJ2-7 | TRBV7-6 | CASSPDRGGEQYF | TGTGCCAGCAGCCCGGACAGGGGAGGCGAGCAGTACTTC
NA | NA | TRBJ1-4 | TRBV5-1 | CASRGGTGWSEKLFF | TGCGCCAGCAGAGGTGGAACAGGGTGGAGTGAAAAACTGTTTTTT
NA | NA | TRBJ2-3 | TRBV4-3 | CASSQEIGQSTDTQYF | TGCGCCAGCAGCCAAGAAATAGGGCAGAGCACAGATACGCAGTATTTT
NA | TRBD2 | TRBJ2-7 | TRBV29-1 | CSVGLRMQGGEQYF | TGCAGCGTTGGATTGCGAATGCAGGGAGGGGAGCAGTACTTC
NA | NA | TRBJ2-7 | TRBV27 | CASSPTPGGTYEQYF | TGTGCCAGCAGTCCGACCCCGGGCGGGACCTACGAGCAGTACTTC
NA | NA | TRBJ1-2 | TRBV2 | CASSQPDGYTF | TGTGCCAGCAGTCAGCCAGATGGCTACACCTTC
NA | NA | TRBJ1-1 | TRBV5-1 | CASSLGRPNTEAFF | TGCGCCAGCAGCTTAGGCAGGCCGAACACTGAAGCTTTCTTT
NA | NA | TRBJ2-1 | TRBV29-1 | CSVEEKGLPYNEQFF | TGCAGCGTTGAAGAAAAAGGGCTCCCCTACAATGAGCAGTTCTTC
NA | NA | TRBJ2-7 | TRBV7-2 | CASSSRDFPYEQYF | TGTGCCAGCAGCTCCCGGGACTTTCCCTACGAGCAGTACTTC
NA | TRBD2 | TRBJ2-3 | TRBV4-1 | CASSQEDTLAGSTDTQYF | TGCGCCAGCAGCCAAGAGGATACTCTAGCGGGAAGCACAGATACGCAGTATTTT
NA | TRBD1 | TRBJ2-5 | TRBV6-5 | CASSIGTGKTQYF | TGTGCCAGCTCAATAGGGACAGGGAAGACCCAGTACTTC
NA | TRBD1 | TRBJ2-7 | TRBV5-4 | CASSSLGGQGSEQYF | TGTGCCAGCAGCTCCCTGGGCGGACAGGGAAGCGAGCAGTACTTC
NA | NA | TRBJ2-7 | TRBV5-6 | CASSPVAESGQYF | TGTGCCAGCAGCCCCGTGGCGGAATCGGGCCAGTACTTC
NA | NA | TRBJ2-5 | TRBV7-8 | CASSLGTTEYQETQYF | TGTGCCAGCAGCTTAGGGACGACTGAGTACCAAGAGACCCAGTACTTC
NA | NA | TRBJ2-7 | TRBV7-9 | CASSIGSYEQYF | TGTGCCAGCAGCATAGGCTCCTACGAGCAGTACTTC
NA | TRBD2 | TRBJ2-3 | TRBV10-3 | CAISEPAGGGTDTQYF | TGTGCCATCAGTGAGCCAGCGGGGGGGGGCACAGATACGCAGTATTTT
NA | NA | TRBJ2-2 | TRBV14 | CASSPFGGLRDGELFF | TGTGCCAGCAGCCCCTTCGGAGGGCTTCGGGACGGGGAGCTGTTTTTT
NA | NA | TRBJ1-6 | TRBV6-5 | CASSYSISSYNSPLHF | TGTGCCAGCAGTTACTCGATTAGCTCCTATAATTCACCCCTCCACTTT
NA | TRBD1 | TRBJ2-7 | TRBV29-1 | CSVETGSSYEQYF | TGCAGCGTTGAGACAGGGAGCTCCTACGAGCAGTACTTC
NA | NA | TRBJ2-3 | TRBV4-3 | CASSRKRADTQYF | TGCGCCAGCAGCCGAAAGCGGGCAGATACGCAGTATTTT
NA | TRBD2 | TRBJ2-1 | TRBV27 | CASSKRGGYNEQFF | TGTGCCAGCAGCAAGCGGGGGGGCTACAATGAGCAGTTCTTC
NA | NA | TRBJ2-5 | TRBV18 | CASSPYGGETQYF | TGTGCCAGCTCACCGTACGGAGGGGAGACCCAGTACTTC
NA | TRBD1 | TRBJ2-7 | TRBV5-4 | CASSFWDSSYEQYF | TGTGCCAGCAGCTTTTGGGACAGCTCCTACGAGCAGTACTTC
NA | NA | TRBJ1-3 | TRBV7-9 | CASSSSRQARGNTIYF | TGTGCCAGCAGCTCATCCAGACAAGCACGGGGAAACACCATATATTTT
NA | NA | TRBJ2-7 | TRBV5-1 | CASSPSGLYEQYF | TGCGCCAGCAGCCCCTCTGGGTTGTACGAGCAGTACTTC
NA | NA | TRBJ2-3 | TRBV7-6 | CASSLMGSDTQYF | TGTGCCAGCAGCTTAATGGGTTCAGATACGCAGTATTTT
NA | NA | TRBJ2-7 | TRBV30 | CAWAPLRLSEQYF | TGTGCCTGGGCCCCTCTGAGGTTGTCCGAGCAGTACTTC